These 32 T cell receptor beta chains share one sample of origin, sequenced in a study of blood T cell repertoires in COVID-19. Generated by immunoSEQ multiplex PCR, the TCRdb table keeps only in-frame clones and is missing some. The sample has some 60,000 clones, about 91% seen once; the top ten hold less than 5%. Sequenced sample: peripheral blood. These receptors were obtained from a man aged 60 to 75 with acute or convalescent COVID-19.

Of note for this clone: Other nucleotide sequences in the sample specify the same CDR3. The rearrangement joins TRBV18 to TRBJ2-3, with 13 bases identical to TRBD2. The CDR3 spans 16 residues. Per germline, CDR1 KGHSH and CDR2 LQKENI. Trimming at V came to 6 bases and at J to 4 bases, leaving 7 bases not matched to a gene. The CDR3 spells CASSPWTSGSADTQYF. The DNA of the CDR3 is TGTGCCAGCTCTCCTTGGACTAGCGGGAGCGCAGATACGCAGTATTTT.

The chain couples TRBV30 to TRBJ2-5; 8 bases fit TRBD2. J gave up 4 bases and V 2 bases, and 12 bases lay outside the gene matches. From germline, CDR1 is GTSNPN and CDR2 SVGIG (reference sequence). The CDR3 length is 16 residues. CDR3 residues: CAWSPPGRGGGETQYF. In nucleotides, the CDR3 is TGTGCCTGGAGTCCCCCCGGGAGGGGGGGAGGAGAGACCCAGTACTTC.

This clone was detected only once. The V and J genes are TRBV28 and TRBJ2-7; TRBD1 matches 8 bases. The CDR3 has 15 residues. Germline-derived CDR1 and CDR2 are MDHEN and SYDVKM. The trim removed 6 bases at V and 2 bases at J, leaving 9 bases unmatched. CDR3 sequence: CASRPRDRNTYEQYF. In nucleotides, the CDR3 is TGTGCCAGCAGACCTCGGGACAGGAACACCTACGAGCAGTACTTC.

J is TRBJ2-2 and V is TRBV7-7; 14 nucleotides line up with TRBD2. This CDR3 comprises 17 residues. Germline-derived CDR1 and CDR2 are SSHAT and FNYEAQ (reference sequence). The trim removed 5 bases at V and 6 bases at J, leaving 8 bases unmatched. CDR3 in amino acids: CASSPGLAGVAAGELFF. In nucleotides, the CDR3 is TGTGCCAGCAGCCCGGGACTAGCGGGAGTTGCCGCCGGGGAGCTGTTTTTT.

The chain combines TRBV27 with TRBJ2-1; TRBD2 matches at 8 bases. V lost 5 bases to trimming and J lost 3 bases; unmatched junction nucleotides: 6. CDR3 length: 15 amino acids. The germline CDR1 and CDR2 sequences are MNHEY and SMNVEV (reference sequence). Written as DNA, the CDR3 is TGTGCCAGCAGTACCGGGAGGGCCGTCTACAATGAGCAGTTCTTC. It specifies CASSTGRAVYNEQFF.

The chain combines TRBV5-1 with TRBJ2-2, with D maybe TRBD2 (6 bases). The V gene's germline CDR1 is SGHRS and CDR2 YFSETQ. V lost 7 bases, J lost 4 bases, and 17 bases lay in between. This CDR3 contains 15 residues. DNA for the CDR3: TGCGCCAGCCGGAGGGACTCTGGGGGCACCGGGGAGCTGTTTTTT. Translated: CASRRDSGGTGELFF.

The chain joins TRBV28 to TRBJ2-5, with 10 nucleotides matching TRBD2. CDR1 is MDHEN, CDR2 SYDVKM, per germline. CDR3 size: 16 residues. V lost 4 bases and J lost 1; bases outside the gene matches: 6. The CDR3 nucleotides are TGTGCCAGCAGTTCGACTAGCGGGCCGATCCAAGAGACCCAGTACTTC. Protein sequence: CASSSTSGPIQETQYF.

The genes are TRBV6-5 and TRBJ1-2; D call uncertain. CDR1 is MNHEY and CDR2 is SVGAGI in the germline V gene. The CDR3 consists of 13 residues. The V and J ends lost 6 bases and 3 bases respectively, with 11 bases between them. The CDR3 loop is CASRTPGDYGYTF. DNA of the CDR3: TGTGCCAGCAGGACACCCGGGGACTATGGCTACACCTTC.

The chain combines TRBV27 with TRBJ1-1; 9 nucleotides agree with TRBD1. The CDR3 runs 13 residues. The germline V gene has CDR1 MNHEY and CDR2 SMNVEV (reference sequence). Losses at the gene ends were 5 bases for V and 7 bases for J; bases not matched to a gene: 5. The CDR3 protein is CASSPATGGEAFF. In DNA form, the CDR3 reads TGTGCCAGCAGTCCCGCGACAGGGGGTGAAGCTTTCTTT.

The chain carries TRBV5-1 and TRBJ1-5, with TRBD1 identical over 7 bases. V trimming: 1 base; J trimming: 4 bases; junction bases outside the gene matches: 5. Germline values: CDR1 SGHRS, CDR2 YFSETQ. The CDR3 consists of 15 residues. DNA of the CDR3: TGCGCCAGCAGCTTGTCTCCAGGGGGTAATCAGCCCCAGCATTTT. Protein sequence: CASSLSPGGNQPQHF.

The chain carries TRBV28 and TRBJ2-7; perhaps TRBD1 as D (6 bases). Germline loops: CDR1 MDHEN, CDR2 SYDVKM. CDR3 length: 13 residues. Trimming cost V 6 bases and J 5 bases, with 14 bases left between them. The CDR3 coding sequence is TGTGCCAGCAGAGGTGCAGGGGCGGACGAGCAGTACTTC. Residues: CASRGAGADEQYF.

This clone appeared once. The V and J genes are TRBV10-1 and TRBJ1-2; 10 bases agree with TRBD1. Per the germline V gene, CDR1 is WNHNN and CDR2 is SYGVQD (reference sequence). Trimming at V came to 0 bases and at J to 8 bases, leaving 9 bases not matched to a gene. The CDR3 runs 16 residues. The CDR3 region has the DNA TGCGCCAGCAGTGAGTCTGTGGGACAGGGGACTCGGGGCTACACCTTC. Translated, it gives CASSESVGQGTRGYTF.

The CDR3 DNA reads as TGCGCCAGCAGCTCGGGACTGGGAACCGGGGAGCTGTTTTTT. Amino acids: CASSSGLGTGELFF. The chain is built from TRBV5-1 and TRBJ2-2; D is possibly TRBD2 (6 bases). V was pared by 3 bases and J by 5 bases, with 11 bases between. CDR1 is SGHRS and CDR2 is YFSETQ in the germline V gene. The CDR3 sequence is 14 residues long.

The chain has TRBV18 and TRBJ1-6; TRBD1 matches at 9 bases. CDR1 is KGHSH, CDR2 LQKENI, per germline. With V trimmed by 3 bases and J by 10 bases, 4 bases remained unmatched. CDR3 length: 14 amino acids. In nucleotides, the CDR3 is TGTGCCAGCTCACCGGGACAGGGAAACTCACCCCTCCACTTT. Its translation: CASSPGQGNSPLHF.

CDR3 amino acids: CASSEPRGTNTGELFF. CDR3 in DNA: TGTGCCAGCAGTGAACCCCGCGGTACGAACACCGGGGAGCTGTTTTTT. The gene calls are TRBV2 and TRBJ2-2; D uncertain. From germline, CDR1 is SNHLY and CDR2 FYNNEI. This CDR3 region has 16 residues. Trimming pared 2 bases from V and 0 bases from J, leaving 10 bases between.

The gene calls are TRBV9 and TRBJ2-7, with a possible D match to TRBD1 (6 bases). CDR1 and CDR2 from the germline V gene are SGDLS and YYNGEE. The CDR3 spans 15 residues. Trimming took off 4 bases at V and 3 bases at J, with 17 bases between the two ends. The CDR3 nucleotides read TGTGCCAGCAGCCCACAGGGAGAGGGTCTCTACGAGCAGTACTTC. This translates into CASSPQGEGLYEQYF.

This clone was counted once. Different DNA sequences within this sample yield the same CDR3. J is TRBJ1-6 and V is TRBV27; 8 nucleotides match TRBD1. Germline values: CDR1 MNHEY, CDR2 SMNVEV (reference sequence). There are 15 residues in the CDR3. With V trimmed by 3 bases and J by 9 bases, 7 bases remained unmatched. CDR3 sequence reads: CASSFLDREGSPLHF. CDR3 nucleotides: TGTGCCAGCAGTTTCTTGGACAGGGAGGGTTCACCCCTCCACTTT.

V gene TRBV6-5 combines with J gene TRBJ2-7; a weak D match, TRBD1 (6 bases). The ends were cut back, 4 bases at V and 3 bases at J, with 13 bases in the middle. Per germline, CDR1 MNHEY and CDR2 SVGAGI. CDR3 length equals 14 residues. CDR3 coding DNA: TGTGCCAGCAGTTCGCGGACAGATAACTACGAGCAGTACTTC. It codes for CASSSRTDNYEQYF.

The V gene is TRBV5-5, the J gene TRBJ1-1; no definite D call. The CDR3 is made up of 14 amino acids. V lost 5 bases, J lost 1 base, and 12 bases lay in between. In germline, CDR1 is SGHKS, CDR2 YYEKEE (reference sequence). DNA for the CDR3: TGTGCCAGCAGGCAACATGCCCAGAACACTGAAGCTTTCTTT. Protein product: CASRQHAQNTEAFF.

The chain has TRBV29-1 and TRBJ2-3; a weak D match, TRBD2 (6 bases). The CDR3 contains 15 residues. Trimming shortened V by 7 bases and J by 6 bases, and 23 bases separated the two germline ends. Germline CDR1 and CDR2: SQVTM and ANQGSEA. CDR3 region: CSGSPWTTRGDTQYF. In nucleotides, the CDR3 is TGCAGCGGAAGCCCCTGGACTACCCGAGGGGATACGCAGTATTTT.

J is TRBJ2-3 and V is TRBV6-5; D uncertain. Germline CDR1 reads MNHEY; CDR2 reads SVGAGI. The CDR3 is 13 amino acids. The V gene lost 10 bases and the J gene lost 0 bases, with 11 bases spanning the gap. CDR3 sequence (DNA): TGTGCCATCACTTTTTCTAGCACAGATACGCAGTATTTT. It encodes CAITFSSTDTQYF.

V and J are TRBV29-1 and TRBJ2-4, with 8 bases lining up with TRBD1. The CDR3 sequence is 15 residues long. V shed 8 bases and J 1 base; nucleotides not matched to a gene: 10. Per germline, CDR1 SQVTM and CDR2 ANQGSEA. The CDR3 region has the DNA TGCAGCAGGACGCTGGACAGGGAGGCCAAAAACATTCAGTACTTC. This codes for CSRTLDREAKNIQYF.

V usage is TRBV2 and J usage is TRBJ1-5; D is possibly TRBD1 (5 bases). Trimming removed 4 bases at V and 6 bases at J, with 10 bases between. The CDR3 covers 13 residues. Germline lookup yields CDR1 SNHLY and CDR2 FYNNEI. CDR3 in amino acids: CASSGAGRQPQHF. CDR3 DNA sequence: TGTGCCAGCAGTGGGGCAGGGCGTCAGCCCCAGCATTTT. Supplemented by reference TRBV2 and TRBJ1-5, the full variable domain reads EPEVTQTPSHQVTQMGQEVILRCVPISNHLYFYWYRQILGQKVEFLVSFYNNEISEKSEIFDDQFSVERPDGSNFTLKIRSTKLEDSAMYFCASSGAGRQPQHFGDGTRLSIL.

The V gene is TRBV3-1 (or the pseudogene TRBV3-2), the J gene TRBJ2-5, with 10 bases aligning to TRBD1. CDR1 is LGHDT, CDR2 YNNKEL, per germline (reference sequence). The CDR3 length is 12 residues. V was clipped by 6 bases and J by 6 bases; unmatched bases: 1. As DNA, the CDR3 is TGTGCCAGCAGGGACAGGGGGAAGACCCAGTACTTC. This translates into CASRDRGKTQYF.

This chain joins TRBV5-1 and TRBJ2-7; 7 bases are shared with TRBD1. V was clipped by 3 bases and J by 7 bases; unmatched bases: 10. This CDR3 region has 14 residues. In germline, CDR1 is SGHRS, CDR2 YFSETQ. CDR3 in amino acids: CASSYGQALGEQYF. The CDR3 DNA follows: TGCGCCAGCAGCTACGGACAGGCATTGGGTGAGCAGTACTTC.

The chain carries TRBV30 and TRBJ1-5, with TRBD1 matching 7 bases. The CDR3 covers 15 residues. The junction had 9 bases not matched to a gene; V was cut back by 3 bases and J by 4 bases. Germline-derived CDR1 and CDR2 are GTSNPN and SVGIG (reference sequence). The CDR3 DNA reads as TGTGCCTGGAGAGCCCGACAGGGCCCTAATCAGCCCCAGCATTTT. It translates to CAWRARQGPNQPQHF.

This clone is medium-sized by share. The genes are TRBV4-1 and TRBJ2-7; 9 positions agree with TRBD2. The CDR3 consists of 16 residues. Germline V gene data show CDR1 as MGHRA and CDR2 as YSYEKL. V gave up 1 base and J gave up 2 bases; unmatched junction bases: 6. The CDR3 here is CASSQGFAGGPYEQYF. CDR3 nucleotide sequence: TGCGCCAGCAGCCAAGGATTCGCGGGAGGGCCCTACGAGCAGTACTTC.

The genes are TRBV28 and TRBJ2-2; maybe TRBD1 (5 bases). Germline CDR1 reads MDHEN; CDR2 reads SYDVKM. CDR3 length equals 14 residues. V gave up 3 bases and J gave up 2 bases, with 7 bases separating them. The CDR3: CASSFRGNTGELFF. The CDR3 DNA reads TGTGCCAGCAGTTTTAGGGGTAACACCGGGGAGCTGTTTTTT.

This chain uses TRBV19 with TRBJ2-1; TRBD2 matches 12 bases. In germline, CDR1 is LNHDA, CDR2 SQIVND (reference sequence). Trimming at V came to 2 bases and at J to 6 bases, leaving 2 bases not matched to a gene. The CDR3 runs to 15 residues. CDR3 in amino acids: CASSIRLAGVNEQFF. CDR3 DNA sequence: TGTGCCAGTAGTATAAGACTAGCGGGAGTCAATGAGCAGTTCTTC.

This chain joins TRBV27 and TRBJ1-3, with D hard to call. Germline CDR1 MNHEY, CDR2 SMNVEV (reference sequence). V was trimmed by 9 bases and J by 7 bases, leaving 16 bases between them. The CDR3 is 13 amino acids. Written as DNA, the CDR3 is TGTGCCAGTTTGAGTGCGGGGTCGAACACCATATATTTT. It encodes CASLSAGSNTIYF.

In nucleotides, the CDR3 is TGTGCCTGGAGGGGACAGGGTGGGGATGAAAAACTGTTTTTT. Protein: CAWRGQGGDEKLFF. The chain is built from TRBV30 and TRBJ1-4; TRBD1 aligns across 9 bases. V gave up 3 bases and J gave up 6 bases; unmatched junction bases: 5. This CDR3 is 14 amino acids long. CDR1 and CDR2 from the germline V gene are GTSNPN and SVGIG (reference sequence).

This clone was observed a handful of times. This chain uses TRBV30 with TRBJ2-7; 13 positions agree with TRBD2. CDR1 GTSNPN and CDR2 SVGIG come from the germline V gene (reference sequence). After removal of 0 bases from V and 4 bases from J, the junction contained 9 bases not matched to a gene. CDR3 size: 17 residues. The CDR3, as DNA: TGTGCCTGGAGTGTACTGAGACTAGCGGGAGGAAGGTACGAGCAGTACTTC. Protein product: CAWSVLRLAGGRYEQYF.